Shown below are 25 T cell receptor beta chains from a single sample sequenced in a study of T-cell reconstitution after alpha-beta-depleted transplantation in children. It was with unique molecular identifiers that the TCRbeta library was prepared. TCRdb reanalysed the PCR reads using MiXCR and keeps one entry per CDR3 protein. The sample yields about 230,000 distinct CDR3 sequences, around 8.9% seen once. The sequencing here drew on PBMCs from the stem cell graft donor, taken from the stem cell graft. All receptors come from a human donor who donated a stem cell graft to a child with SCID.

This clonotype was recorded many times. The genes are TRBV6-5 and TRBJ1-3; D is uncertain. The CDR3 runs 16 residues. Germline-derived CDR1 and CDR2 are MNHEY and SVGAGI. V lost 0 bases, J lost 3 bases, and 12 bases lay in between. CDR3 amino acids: CASSYSGETLGNTIYF. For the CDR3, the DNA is TGTGCCAGCAGTTACTCCGGGGAAACCCTTGGAAACACCATATATTTT.

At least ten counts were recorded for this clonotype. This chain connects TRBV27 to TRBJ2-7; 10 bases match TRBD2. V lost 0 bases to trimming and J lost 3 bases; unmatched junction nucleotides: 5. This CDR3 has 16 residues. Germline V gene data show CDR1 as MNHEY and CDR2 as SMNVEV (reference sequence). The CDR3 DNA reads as TGTGCCAGCAGTTTATCATCGGGGACTAGCGTCTACGAGCAGTACTTC. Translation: CASSLSSGTSVYEQYF.

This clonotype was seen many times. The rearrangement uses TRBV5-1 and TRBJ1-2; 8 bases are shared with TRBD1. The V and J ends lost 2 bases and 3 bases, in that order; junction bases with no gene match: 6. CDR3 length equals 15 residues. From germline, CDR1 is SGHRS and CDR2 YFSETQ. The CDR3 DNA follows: TGCGCCAGCAGCTTTACCTCAGGGGGCGACTATGGCTACACCTTC. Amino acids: CASSFTSGGDYGYTF.

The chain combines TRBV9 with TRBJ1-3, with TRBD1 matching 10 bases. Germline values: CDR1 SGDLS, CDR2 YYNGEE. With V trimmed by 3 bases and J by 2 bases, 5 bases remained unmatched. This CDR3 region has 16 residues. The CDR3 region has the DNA TGTGCCAGCAGCGACCGAGGGACAGGGGCTGGAAACACCATATATTTT. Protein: CASSDRGTGAGNTIYF.

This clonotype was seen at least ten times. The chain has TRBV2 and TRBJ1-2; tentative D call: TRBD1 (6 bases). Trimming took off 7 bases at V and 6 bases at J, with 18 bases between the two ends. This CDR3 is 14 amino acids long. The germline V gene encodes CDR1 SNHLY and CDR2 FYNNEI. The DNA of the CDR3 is TGTGCCAGCACCCCGTGGGGGCGGGCTGATGGCTACACCTTC. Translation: CASTPWGRADGYTF.

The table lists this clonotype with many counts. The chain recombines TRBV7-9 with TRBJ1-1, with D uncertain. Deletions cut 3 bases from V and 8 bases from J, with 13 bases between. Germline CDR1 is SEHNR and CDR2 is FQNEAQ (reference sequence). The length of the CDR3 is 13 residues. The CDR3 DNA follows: TGTGCCAGCAGCTTCGTTCCCACCCGAGAAGCTTTCTTT. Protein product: CASSFVPTREAFF.

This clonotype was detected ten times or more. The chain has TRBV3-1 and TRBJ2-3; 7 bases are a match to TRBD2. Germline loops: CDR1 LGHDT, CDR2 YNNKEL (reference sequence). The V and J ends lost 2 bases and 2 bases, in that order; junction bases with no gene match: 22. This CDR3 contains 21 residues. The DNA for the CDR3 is TGTGCCAGCAGCCAATCGAACGGGGCCCTCTTTGGGGGGGGGAACACAGATACGCAGTATTTT. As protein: CASSQSNGALFGGGNTDTQYF.

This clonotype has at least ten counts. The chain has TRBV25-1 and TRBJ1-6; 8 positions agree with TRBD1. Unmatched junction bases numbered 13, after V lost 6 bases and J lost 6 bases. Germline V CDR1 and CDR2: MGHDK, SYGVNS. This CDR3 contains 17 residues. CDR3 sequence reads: CASRRGQGANLNSPLHF. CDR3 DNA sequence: TGTGCCAGCAGAAGAGGACAGGGCGCTAACCTTAATTCACCCCTCCACTTT.

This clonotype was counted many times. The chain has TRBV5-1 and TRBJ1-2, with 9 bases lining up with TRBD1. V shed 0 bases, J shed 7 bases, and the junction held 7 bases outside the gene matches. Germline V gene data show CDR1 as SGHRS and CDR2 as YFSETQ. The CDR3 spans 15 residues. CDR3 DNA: TGCGCCAGCAGCTTGGCAGAGACAGGGGGAACTGGCTACACCTTC. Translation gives CASSLAETGGTGYTF.

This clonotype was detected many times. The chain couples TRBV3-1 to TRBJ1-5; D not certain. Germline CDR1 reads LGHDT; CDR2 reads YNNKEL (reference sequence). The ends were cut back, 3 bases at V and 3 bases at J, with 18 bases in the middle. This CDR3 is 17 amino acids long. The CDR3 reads CASSHSGRGRYNQPQHF. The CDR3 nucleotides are TGTGCCAGCAGCCACTCCGGGCGGGGTAGGTACAATCAGCCCCAGCATTTT.

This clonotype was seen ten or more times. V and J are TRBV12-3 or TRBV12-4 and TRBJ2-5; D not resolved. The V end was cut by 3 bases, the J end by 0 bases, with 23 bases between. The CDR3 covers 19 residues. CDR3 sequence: CASSFTPGVQLGNQETQYF. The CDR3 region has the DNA TGTGCCAGCAGTTTTACTCCTGGGGTCCAGCTGGGGAACCAAGAGACCCAGTACTTC.

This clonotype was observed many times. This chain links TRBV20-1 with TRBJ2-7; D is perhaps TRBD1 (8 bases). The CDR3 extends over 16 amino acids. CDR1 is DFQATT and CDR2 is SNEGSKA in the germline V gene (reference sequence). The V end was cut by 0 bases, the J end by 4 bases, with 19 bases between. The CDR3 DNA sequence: TGCAGTGCTAGAGATCCTTGGGGAGGGACAGGTTACGAGCAGTACTTC. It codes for CSARDPWGGTGYEQYF.

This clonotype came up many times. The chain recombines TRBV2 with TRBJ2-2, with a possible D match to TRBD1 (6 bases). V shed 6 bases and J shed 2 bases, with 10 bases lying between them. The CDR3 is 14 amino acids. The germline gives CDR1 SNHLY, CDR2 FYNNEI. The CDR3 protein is CASRTDSNTGELFF. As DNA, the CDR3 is TGTGCCAGCAGAACGGACAGCAACACCGGGGAGCTGTTTTTT.

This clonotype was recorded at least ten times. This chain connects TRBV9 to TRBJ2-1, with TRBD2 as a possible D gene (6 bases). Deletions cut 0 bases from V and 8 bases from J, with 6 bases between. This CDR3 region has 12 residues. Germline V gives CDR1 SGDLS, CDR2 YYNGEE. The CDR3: CASSVGGDEQFF. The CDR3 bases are TGTGCCAGCAGCGTAGGCGGGGATGAGCAGTTCTTC. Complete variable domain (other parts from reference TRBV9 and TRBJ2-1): DSGVTQTPKHLITATGQRVTLRCSPRSGDLSVYWYQQSLDQGLQFLIQYYNGEERAKGNILERFSAQQFPDLHSELNLSSLELGDSALYFCASSVGGDEQFFGPGTRLTVL.

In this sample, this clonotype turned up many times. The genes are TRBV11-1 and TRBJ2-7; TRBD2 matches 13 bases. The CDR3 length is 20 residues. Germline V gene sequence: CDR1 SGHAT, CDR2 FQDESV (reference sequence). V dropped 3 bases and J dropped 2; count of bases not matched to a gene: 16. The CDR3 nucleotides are TGTGCCAGCAGCTTCAGCCCGGGACTAGCGGGGCCCACCCACCCCTACGAGCAGTACTTC. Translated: CASSFSPGLAGPTHPYEQYF.

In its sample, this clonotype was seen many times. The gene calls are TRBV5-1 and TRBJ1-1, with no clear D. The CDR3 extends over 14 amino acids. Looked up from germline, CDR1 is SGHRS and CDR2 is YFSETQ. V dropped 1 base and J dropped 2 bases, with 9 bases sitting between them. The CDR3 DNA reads TGCGCCAGCAGCTTGTCCCCGGAAAACACTGAAGCTTTCTTT. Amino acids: CASSLSPENTEAFF.

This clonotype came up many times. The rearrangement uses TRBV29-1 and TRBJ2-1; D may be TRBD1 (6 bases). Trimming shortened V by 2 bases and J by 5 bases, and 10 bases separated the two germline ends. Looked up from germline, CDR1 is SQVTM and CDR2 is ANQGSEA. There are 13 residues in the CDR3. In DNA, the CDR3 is TGCAGCGTTGAACGGACAGCCAACAATGAGCAGTTCTTC. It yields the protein CSVERTANNEQFF.

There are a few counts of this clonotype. The CDR3 is CASSLGKLAGSTDTQYF. CDR3 bases: TGTGCCAGCAGTTTAGGGAAACTAGCGGGGAGCACAGATACGCAGTATTTT. The rearrangement links TRBV12-3 or TRBV12-4 to TRBJ2-3; 10 bases fit TRBD2. The trim removed 1 base at V and 0 bases at J, leaving 4 bases unmatched. The CDR3 length is 17 residues.

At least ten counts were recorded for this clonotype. CDR3 protein: CASSRRLATSTDTQYF. The DNA for the CDR3 is TGTGCCAGCAGCAGGAGACTAGCCACTAGCACAGATACGCAGTATTTT. The chain employs TRBV7-9 and TRBJ2-3; 7 nucleotides line up with TRBD2. CDR1 SEHNR and CDR2 FQNEAQ come from the germline V gene (reference sequence). Trimming at V came to 5 bases and at J to 0 bases, leaving 8 bases not matched to a gene. This CDR3 comprises 16 residues.

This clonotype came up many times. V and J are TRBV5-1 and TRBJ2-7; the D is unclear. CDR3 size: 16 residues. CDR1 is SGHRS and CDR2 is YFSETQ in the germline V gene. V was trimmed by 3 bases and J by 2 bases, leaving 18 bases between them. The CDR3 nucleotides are TGCGCCAGCAGCTATGGGTCCGTCGGATCAACCTACGAGCAGTACTTC. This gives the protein CASSYGSVGSTYEQYF.

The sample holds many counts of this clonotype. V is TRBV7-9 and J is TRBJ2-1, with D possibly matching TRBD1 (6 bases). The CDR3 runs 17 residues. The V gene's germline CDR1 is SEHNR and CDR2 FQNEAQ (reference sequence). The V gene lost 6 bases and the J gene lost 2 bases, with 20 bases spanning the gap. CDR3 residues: CASRPTGNPIAYNEQFF. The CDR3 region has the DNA TGTGCCAGCAGGCCGACAGGAAACCCTATCGCCTACAATGAGCAGTTCTTC.

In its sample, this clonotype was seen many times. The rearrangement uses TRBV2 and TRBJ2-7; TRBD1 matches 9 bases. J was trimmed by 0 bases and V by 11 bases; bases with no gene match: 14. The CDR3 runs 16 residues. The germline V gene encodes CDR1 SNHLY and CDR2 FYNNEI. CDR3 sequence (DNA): TGTGCCGGACGAACCGGGACAGGGATCGGCTCCTACGAGCAGTACTTC. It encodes CAGRTGTGIGSYEQYF. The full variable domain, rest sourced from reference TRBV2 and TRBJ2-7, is EPEVTQTPSHQVTQMGQEVILRCVPISNHLYFYWYRQILGQKVEFLVSFYNNEISEKSEIFDDQFSVERPDGSNFTLKIRSTKLEDSAMYFCAGRTGTGIGSYEQYFGPGTRLTVT.

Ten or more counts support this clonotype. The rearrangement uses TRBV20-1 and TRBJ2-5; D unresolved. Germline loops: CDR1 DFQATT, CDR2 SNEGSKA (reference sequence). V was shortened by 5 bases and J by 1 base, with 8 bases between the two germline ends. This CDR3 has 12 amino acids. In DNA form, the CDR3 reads TGCAGTGCTGCCCAGACCCAAGAGACCCAGTACTTC. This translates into CSAAQTQETQYF.

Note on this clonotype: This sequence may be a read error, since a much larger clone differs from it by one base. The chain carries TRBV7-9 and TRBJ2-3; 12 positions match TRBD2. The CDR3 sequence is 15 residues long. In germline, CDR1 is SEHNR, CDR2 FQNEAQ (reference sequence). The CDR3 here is CVSSSTSGGGDTQYF. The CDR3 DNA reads TGTGTCAGCAGCTCGACTAGCGGGGGAGGCGATACGCAGTATTTT.

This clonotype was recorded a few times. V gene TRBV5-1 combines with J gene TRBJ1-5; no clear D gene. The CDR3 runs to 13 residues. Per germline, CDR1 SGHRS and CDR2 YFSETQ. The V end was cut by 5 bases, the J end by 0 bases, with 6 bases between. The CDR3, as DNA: TGCGCCAGCAGGTTAGGTAGCAATCAGCCCCAGCATTTT. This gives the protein CASRLGSNQPQHF.